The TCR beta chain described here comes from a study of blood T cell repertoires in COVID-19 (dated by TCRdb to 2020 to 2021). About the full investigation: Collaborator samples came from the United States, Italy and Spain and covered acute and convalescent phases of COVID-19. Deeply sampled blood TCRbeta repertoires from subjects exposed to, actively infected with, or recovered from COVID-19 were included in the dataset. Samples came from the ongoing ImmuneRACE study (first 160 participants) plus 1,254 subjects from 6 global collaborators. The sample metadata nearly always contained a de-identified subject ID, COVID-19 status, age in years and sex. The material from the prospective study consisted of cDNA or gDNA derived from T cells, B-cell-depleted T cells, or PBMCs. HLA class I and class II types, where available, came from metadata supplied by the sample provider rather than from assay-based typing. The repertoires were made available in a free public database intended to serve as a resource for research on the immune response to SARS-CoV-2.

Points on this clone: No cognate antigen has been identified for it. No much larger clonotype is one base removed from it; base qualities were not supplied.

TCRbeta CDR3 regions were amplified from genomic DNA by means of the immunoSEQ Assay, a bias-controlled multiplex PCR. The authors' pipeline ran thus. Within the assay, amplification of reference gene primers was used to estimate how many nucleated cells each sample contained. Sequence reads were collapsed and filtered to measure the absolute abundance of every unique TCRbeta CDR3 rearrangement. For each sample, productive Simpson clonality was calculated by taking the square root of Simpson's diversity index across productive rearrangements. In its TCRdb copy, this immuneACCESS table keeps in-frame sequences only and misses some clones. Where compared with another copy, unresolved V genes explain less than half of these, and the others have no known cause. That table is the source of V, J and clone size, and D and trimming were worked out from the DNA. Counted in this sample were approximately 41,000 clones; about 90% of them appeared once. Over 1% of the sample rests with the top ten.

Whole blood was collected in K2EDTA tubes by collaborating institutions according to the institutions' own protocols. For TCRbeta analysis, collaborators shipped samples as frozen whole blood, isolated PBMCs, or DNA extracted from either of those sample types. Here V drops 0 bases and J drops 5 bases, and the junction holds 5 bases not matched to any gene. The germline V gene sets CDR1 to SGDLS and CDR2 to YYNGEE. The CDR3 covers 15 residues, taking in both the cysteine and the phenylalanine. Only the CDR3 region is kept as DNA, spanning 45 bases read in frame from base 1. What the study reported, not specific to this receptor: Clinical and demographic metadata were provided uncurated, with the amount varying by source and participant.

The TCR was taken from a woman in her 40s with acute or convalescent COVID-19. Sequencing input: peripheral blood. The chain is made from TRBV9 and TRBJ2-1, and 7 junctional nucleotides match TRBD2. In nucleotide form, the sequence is TGTGCCAGCAGCGTAGACGGGAGGAACGACAATGAGCAGTTCTTC. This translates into CASSVDGRNDNEQFF.